The clone carrying this T cell receptor beta chain was counted between two and nine times. Its target is unknown. The data originate from a study of response to subunit inactivated influenza vaccine. Study results and caveats: The authors put forward the suggestion that each seasonal influenza vaccination may bring in only a limited number of new T cells.

TCRdb reanalysed the RT-PCR reads using MiXCR and keeps one entry per CDR3 protein. The table shows 710,000 or so distinct CDR3 sequences, with less than 20% occurring only once. V lost 4 bases and J lost 4, with 12 bases in between. Germline CDR1 is SNHLY and CDR2 is FYNNEI. There are 14 residues in the CDR3. Sequenced here: PBMCs from blood, sampled about 11 days after vaccination. The receptor was derived from a man aged 50 to 60 who received an inactivated influenza vaccine. This sequence joins TRBV2 and TRBJ2-3; D is possibly TRBD2 (6 bases). CDR3 sequence reads: CASSAGVKADTQYF. CDR3 nucleotide sequence: TGTGCCAGCAGTGCGGGAGTCAAGGCAGATACGCAGTATTTT.